At least ten counts were recorded for the clone carrying this T cell receptor beta chain. Construction of the TCR beta libraries employed iRepertoire HTBI primers in conjunction with Arm-PCR of CDR3 regions. One entry per CDR3 protein, called by TCRdb with MiXCR from the multiplex PCR reads. The table lists about 620,000 distinct CDR3 sequences, less than 20% of them singletons. The time point here: newly diagnosed GD, antithyroid drugs for less than 3 months. The TCR library used RNA extracted from PBMCs. Per germline, CDR1 LGHDT and CDR2 YNNKEL (reference sequence). CDR3 length: 13 amino acids. The V end lost 2 bases, the J end lost 5 bases, and 9 bases lay between the germline ends. The source of the sample is a study of regulatory T cells in long-lasting Graves disease. These data also formed part of another study, on T cells in Graves' hyperthyroidism and ophthalmopathy. In that study: Ophthalmopathy onset followed model prediction by a median about 6.5 months.

The specimen was peripheral blood mononuclear cells (PBMCs), collected at new diagnosis, from a patient treated with antithyroid drugs. The chain uses TRBV3-1 and TRBJ1-1; weak D call: TRBD1 (5 bases). The receptor's source is a woman aged 30 to 39 with Graves disease. CDR3 region: CASSQRQTTEAFF. For the CDR3, the DNA is TGTGCCAGCAGCCAACGACAGACGACTGAAGCTTTCTTT.